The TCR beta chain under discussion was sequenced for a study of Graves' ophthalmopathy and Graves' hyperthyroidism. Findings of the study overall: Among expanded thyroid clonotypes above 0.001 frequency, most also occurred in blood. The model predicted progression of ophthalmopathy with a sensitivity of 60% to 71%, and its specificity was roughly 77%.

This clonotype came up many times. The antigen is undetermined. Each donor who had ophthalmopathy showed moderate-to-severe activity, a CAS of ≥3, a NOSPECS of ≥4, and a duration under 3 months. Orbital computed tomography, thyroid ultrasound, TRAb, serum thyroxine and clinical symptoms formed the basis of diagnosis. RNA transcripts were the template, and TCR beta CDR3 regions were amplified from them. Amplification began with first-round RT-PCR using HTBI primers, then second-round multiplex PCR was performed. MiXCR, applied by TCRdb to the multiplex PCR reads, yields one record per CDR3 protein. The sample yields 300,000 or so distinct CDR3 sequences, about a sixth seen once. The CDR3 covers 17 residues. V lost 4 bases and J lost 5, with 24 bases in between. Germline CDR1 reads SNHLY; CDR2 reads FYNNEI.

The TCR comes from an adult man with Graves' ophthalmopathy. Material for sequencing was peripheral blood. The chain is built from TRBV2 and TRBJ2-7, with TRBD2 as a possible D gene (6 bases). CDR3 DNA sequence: TGTGCCAGCAGTGTTCCCAATTTGGGGGGAATCAAGAACGAGCAGTACTTC. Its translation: CASSVPNLGGIKNEQYF. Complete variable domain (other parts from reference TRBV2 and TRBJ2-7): EPEVTQTPSHQVTQMGQEVILRCVPISNHLYFYWYRQILGQKVEFLVSFYNNEISEKSEIFDDQFSVERPDGSNFTLKIRSTKLEDSAMYFCASSVPNLGGIKNEQYFGPGTRLTVT.